The source of this T cell receptor (beta chain) is a study of PD-1 blockade in classical Hodgkin lymphoma. Broader study findings: Reported baseline diversity: healthy donors highest, relapsed/refractory patients lowest. The study found complete responders had baseline diversity similar to newly diagnosed patients.

Every single patient, without exception, relapsed after autologous stem cell transplantation, and brentuximab vedotin exposure varied. Comments on this clone: Its antigen is as yet unknown.

Assay: immunoSEQ multiplex PCR; the TCRdb copy retains only in-frame clones and omits some. The sample records 55,000 to 60,000 clones, approximately 90% being singletons. Germline values: CDR1 SGDLS, CDR2 YYNGEE. The CDR3 is 16 residues long. Trimming pared 0 bases from V and 4 bases from J, leaving 13 bases between. The starting material was peripheral blood mononuclear cells (PBMCs), obtained before the second cycle of nivolumab. This clonotype was sampled from a human donor with classical Hodgkin lymphoma. The chain carries TRBV9 and TRBJ2-2; D is perhaps TRBD1 (6 bases). This CDR3 is CASSVEPTGSTGELFF. CDR3 bases: TGTGCCAGCAGCGTAGAACCAACAGGGAGCACCGGGGAGCTGTTTTTT.